This T cell receptor (beta chain) came from a study of T-cell reconstitution after alpha-beta-depleted transplantation in children. Study-wide points: Certain patients had high TCRbeta diversity at day 60, and it came from recipient T cells and thymic progenitors that survived. T-cell counts and diversity at one year post-transplant came mainly from newly produced T cells. The origin of alpha-beta T cells about two months after transplant was reportedly several hundred expanded graft clones.

A library of TCRbeta sequences, prepared with unique molecular identifiers, was generated. TCRdb redid the calling of the PCR reads with MiXCR, one entry per CDR3 protein. The sample includes roughly 670,000 distinct CDR3 sequences, over 10% of them seen just once. CDR1 MNHEY and CDR2 SMNVEV come from the germline V gene (reference sequence). The ends lost 8 bases at V and 4 bases at J; junction bases unmatched: 6. The CDR3 covers 14 residues. This clonotype has only a few counts. What it binds is unknown. The V and J genes are TRBV27 and TRBJ2-3; 10 positions agree with TRBD1. The input for sequencing was PBMCs, taken before TCRalphabeta/CD19-depleted stem cell transplant. The TCR sequence derives from a girl under 10 years old with congenital amegakaryocytic thrombocytopenia, due to receive a stem cell transplant. The CDR3 loop reads CASAKGTGADTQYF. Here the CDR3 DNA reads TGTGCCAGCGCAAAGGGGACAGGGGCAGATACGCAGTATTTT.